The 29 T cell receptor beta chains below were found in one sample sequenced in a study of shared clonotypes between healthy human individuals (dated by TCRdb to 2018 to 2021). The protocol used for the library was the immunoSEQ multiplex PCR assay. TCRdb took over this immuneACCESS table, retaining in-frame rearrangements with V and J assigned. Such tables are incomplete; in checked studies, under half of the missing clones stem from an unresolved V gene, and the remainder is unexplained. The sample table shows around 600,000 clones, and roughly 98% are seen once. The top ten clones comprise 0.3% of the sample. CD8 naive samples were obtained by positive selection for CCR7 among CD45RO-negative cells, yielding a CD45RA+CCR7+ population from which TemRA cells were excluded. Sequencing input: naive CD8+ T cells sorted from blood. The cell subset or site label for this specimen denotes: CD45RA+CCR7+. These receptor sequences come from a young man in good health.

This clone showed up just once. The CDR3 reads CASGPTSGRWWNEQFF. CDR3 nucleotides: TGTGCTAGTGGTCCTACTAGCGGGAGGTGGTGGAATGAGCAGTTCTTC. This chain joins TRBV12-5 and TRBJ2-1; 12 bases are shared with TRBD2. The CDR3 runs 16 residues. The germline gives CDR1 LGHNT, CDR2 FRNRAP. Unmatched junction bases numbered 9, after V lost 5 bases and J lost 7 bases.

In DNA, the CDR3 is TGTGCCAGCAGTCCGGGACAGGGAATCTATGGCTACACCTTC. Translating gives CASSPGQGIYGYTF. V is TRBV28 and J is TRBJ1-2; TRBD1 matches 9 bases. This CDR3 has 14 residues. CDR1 and CDR2 (germline): MDHEN, SYDVKM. Losses at the gene ends were 5 bases for V and 4 bases for J; bases not matched to a gene: 5.

A remark on this clone: Other DNA sequences within the sample encode an identical CDR3. The chain is built from TRBV28 and TRBJ1-5; no clear D gene. This CDR3 region has 13 residues. CDR1 and CDR2 (germline): MDHEN, SYDVKM. Trimming took 6 bases from V and 1 from J, leaving 7 bases between them. The chain's CDR3 is CASSLDSNQPQHF. The CDR3 DNA follows: TGTGCCAGCAGCCTGGACAGCAATCAGCCCCAGCATTTT. The full variable domain, its missing parts supplied by reference TRBV28 and TRBJ1-5, is DVKVTQSSRYLVKRTGEKVFLECVQDMDHENMFWYRQDPGLGLRLIYFSYDVKMKEKGDIPEGYSVSREKKERFSLILESASTNQTSMYLCASSLDSNQPQHFGDGTRLSIL.

This chain links TRBV7-9 with TRBJ2-2; TRBD1 matches 8 bases. This CDR3 region has 17 residues. J gave up 7 bases and V 9 bases, and 19 bases lay outside the gene matches. Germline CDR1 and CDR2: SEHNR and FQNEAQ (reference sequence). This CDR3 reads CAREEPPTGGRIGELFF. The CDR3 bases are TGTGCCAGGGAAGAGCCTCCAACAGGGGGTAGGATCGGGGAGCTGTTTTTT.

The DNA for the CDR3 is TGCGCCAGCAGCCAAGGCTATCTAACTGGGGCAACTAATGAAAAACTGTTTTTT. Its translation is CASSQGYLTGATNEKLFF. The chain recombines TRBV4-1 with TRBJ1-4; D is unresolved. Trimming left V 1 base short and J 0 bases short, with 15 bases between. CDR3 length: 18 residues. Germline CDR1 MGHRA, CDR2 YSYEKL.

V is TRBV4-1 and J is TRBJ2-1; 10 bases match TRBD2. The CDR3 length is 17 residues. V lost 0 bases and J lost 2; bases outside the gene matches: 4. Germline-derived CDR1 and CDR2 are MGHRA and YSYEKL. CDR3 protein: CASSQDPGTSAYNEQFF. CDR3 DNA: TGCGCCAGCAGCCAAGACCCCGGGACTAGCGCCTACAATGAGCAGTTCTTC.

The genes are TRBV7-9 and TRBJ2-7; no reliable D call. The germline gives CDR1 SEHNR, CDR2 FQNEAQ (reference sequence). The CDR3 sequence is 13 residues long. V lost 3 bases and J lost 1, with 7 bases in between. CDR3 protein: CASSFSDSYEQYF. In DNA form, the CDR3 reads TGTGCCAGCAGCTTTTCCGATTCCTACGAGCAGTACTTC.

The DNA for the CDR3 is TGTGCCAGCAGCTCTCCCGTGAATAGCGGCTACGAGCAGTACTTC. Protein sequence: CASSSPVNSGYEQYF. The V call is TRBV7-6, the J call TRBJ2-7; D is possibly TRBD2 (6 bases). The germline V gene has CDR1 SGHVS and CDR2 FNYEAQ. Between the trimmed V and J ends, which lost 4 bases and 3 bases, there was a span of 16 bases. This CDR3 comprises 15 residues.

The chain carries TRBV25-1 and TRBJ2-3, with D uncertain. From germline, CDR1 is MGHDK and CDR2 SYGVNS. The CDR3 is 12 residues long. V lost 4 bases and J 6 bases, leaving 8 bases between the germline ends. The CDR3 nucleotides read TGTGCCAGCAGTGCTCCCTTGGATACGCAGTATTTT. Amino acids: CASSAPLDTQYF.

The chain uses TRBV30 and TRBJ2-2; TRBD1 aligns across 8 bases. The length of the CDR3 is 16 residues. The V gene end was trimmed by 3 bases and the J gene end by 1 base; junction bases not matched to a gene: 7. Germline loops: CDR1 GTSNPN, CDR2 SVGIG (reference sequence). The CDR3 DNA follows: TGTGCCTGGAGCCCTTCCGGGACAGGGAACACCGGGGAGCTGTTTTTT. It codes for CAWSPSGTGNTGELFF. Complete variable domain (other parts from reference TRBV30 and TRBJ2-2): SQTIHQWPATLVQPVGSPLSLECTVEGTSNPNLYWYRQAAGRGLQLLFYSVGIGQISSEVPQNLSASRPQDRQFILSSKKLLLSDSGFYLCAWSPSGTGNTGELFFGEGSRLTVL.

V usage is TRBV30 and J usage is TRBJ1-1, with D perhaps matching TRBD1 (6 bases). V lost 5 bases and J lost 6, with 13 bases in between. Looked up from germline, CDR1 is GTSNPN and CDR2 is SVGIG (reference sequence). The CDR3 is 12 amino acids. Written as DNA, the CDR3 is TGTGCCTGGGCGGGACACTCCCCTGAAGCTTTCTTT. It codes for CAWAGHSPEAFF.

The chain has TRBV7-9 and TRBJ2-7; 9 bases agree with TRBD1. The CDR3 sequence is 15 residues long. Unmatched junction bases numbered 4, after V lost 0 bases and J lost 4 bases. Germline CDR1 reads SEHNR; CDR2 reads FQNEAQ (reference sequence). The CDR3 DNA follows: TGTGCCAGCAGCTTAGCGCGGACAGGGGCTTACGAGCAGTACTTC. Translation gives CASSLARTGAYEQYF. Full variable domain (remainder filled in from reference TRBV7-9 and TRBJ2-7): DTGVSQNPRHKITKRGQNVTFRCDPISEHNRLYWYRQTLGQGPEFLTYFQNEAQLEKSRLLSDRFSAERPKGSFSTLEIQRTEQGDSAMYLCASSLARTGAYEQYFGPGTRLTVT.

The chain carries TRBV7-9 and TRBJ1-2, with 9 positions matching TRBD1. CDR1 and CDR2 (germline): SEHNR, FQNEAQ (reference sequence). Trimming at V came to 3 bases and at J to 4 bases, leaving 12 bases not matched to a gene. This CDR3 is built from 17 residues. CDR3 DNA: TGTGCCAGCAGCTTGTCCGGGACAGGGAATCCTCTCTATGGCTACACCTTC. Translating it yields CASSLSGTGNPLYGYTF. Using reference TRBV7-9 and TRBJ1-2 for the parts outside the CDR3, the full variable domain is DTGVSQNPRHKITKRGQNVTFRCDPISEHNRLYWYRQTLGQGPEFLTYFQNEAQLEKSRLLSDRFSAERPKGSFSTLEIQRTEQGDSAMYLCASSLSGTGNPLYGYTFGSGTRLTVV.

This chain links TRBV7-9 with TRBJ2-3; unclear D gene. V lost 5 bases and J 6 bases, leaving 27 bases between the germline ends. The CDR3 runs to 18 residues. The germline V gene encodes CDR1 SEHNR and CDR2 FQNEAQ (reference sequence). The CDR3 region is CASSAPSGPPSVVDTQYF. CDR3 coding DNA: TGTGCCAGCAGCGCGCCCTCCGGGCCCCCTTCCGTTGTGGATACGCAGTATTTT.

This clone was detected only once. The chain combines TRBV6-5 with TRBJ1-1, with a possible D match to TRBD1 (5 bases). V shed 6 bases and J shed 5 bases, with 10 bases lying between them. This CDR3 is built from 12 residues. Germline V lookup: CDR1 MNHEY, CDR2 SVGAGI. The CDR3 region has the DNA TGTGCCAGCAGCCCAGGGTTGACTGAAGCTTTCTTT. Its translation: CASSPGLTEAFF.

CDR3 residues: CASSESPLSDEQFF. The CDR3 region has the DNA TGTGCCAGCAGTGAATCTCCTCTATCCGATGAGCAGTTCTTC. The rearrangement links TRBV6-1 to TRBJ2-1; D gene unclear. The CDR3 covers 14 residues. V was pared by 2 bases and J by 8 bases, with 13 bases between. Germline V CDR1 and CDR2: MNHNS, SASEGT.

The chain is built from TRBV7-2 and TRBJ2-7; TRBD1 agrees at 9 bases. Germline V gene data show CDR1 as SGHTA and CDR2 as FQGNSA. The J segment lost 4 bases and the V segment lost 5 bases, leaving 3 bases of the junction unmatched. The CDR3 covers 13 residues. In DNA form, the CDR3 reads TGTGCCAGCAGCAGGACAGGGGTGTACGAGCAGTACTTC. Amino acid sequence: CASSRTGVYEQYF.

The chain recombines TRBV20-1 with TRBJ1-5; D remains ambiguous. In germline, CDR1 is DFQATT, CDR2 SNEGSKA (reference sequence). V lost 6 bases to trimming and J lost 10 bases, with 10 bases between them. The length of the CDR3 is 10 residues. Here the CDR3 reads CSAERGPQHF. CDR3 DNA: TGCAGTGCCGAACGTGGCCCCCAGCATTTT.

The chain is built from TRBV7-9 and TRBJ1-2, with D perhaps TRBD1 (6 bases). The germline V gene has CDR1 SEHNR and CDR2 FQNEAQ (reference sequence). Deletions cut 1 base from V and 4 bases from J, with 13 bases between. This CDR3 spans 15 amino acids. This chain's CDR3 is CASSLGGTSPYGYTF. The CDR3 DNA reads TGTGCCAGCAGCTTAGGGGGGACAAGCCCCTATGGCTACACCTTC.

This rearrangement joins TRBV7-7 to TRBJ2-5; weak D call: TRBD1 (6 bases). Germline V CDR1 and CDR2: SSHAT, FNYEAQ (reference sequence). This CDR3 contains 13 residues. The V end lost 2 bases, the J end lost 4 bases, and 8 bases lay between the germline ends. The CDR3 bases are TGTGCCAGCAGCTTAAGGGGGTCAGAGACCCAGTACTTC. Encoded protein: CASSLRGSETQYF.

The V and J genes are TRBV19 and TRBJ2-7, with 14 bases aligning to TRBD2. V was clipped by 5 bases and J by 6 bases; unmatched bases: 9. Germline lookup yields CDR1 LNHDA and CDR2 SQIVND (reference sequence). CDR3 length equals 16 residues. The CDR3 protein is CASSPGLAGVRGEQYF. Here the CDR3 DNA reads TGTGCCAGTAGTCCGGGACTAGCGGGAGTACGTGGCGAGCAGTACTTC. The full variable domain, with the rest looked up from reference TRBV19 and TRBJ2-7, is DGGITQSPKYLFRKEGQNVTLSCEQNLNHDAMYWYRQDPGQGLRLIYYSQIVNDFQKGDIAEGYSVSREKKESFPLTVTSAQKNPTAFYLCASSPGLAGVRGEQYFGPGTRLTVT.

The chain links TRBV6-6 to TRBJ1-2; D not resolved. Trimming shortened V by 6 bases and J by 4 bases, and 18 bases separated the two germline ends. Germline loops: CDR1 MNHNY, CDR2 SVGAGI (reference sequence). The CDR3 is made up of 15 amino acids. The CDR3 loop reads CASSTPDTSRYGYTF. The CDR3 DNA reads as TGTGCCAGCAGCACCCCCGACACCTCACGCTATGGCTACACCTTC.

The chain joins TRBV9 to TRBJ2-6, with D possibly TRBD1 on 6 matching bases. V lost 0 bases and J 0 bases, leaving 10 bases between the germline ends. CDR1 is SGDLS and CDR2 is YYNGEE in the germline V gene. This CDR3 is built from 17 residues. The chain's CDR3 is CASSVAGVLSGANVLTF. CDR3 DNA: TGTGCCAGCAGCGTAGCAGGGGTTCTCTCTGGGGCCAACGTCCTGACTTTC.

V gene TRBV19 combines with J gene TRBJ1-1; 7 nucleotides agree with TRBD1. The trim removed 3 bases at V and 3 bases at J, leaving 4 bases unmatched. Germline CDR1 is LNHDA and CDR2 is SQIVND (reference sequence). This CDR3 contains 14 residues. The CDR3 DNA reads TGTGCCAGTAGTATGTGGACAGGCGACACTGAAGCTTTCTTT. Residues: CASSMWTGDTEAFF.

CDR3 sequence (DNA): TGTGCCAGCAGTCCTCGGCGGGAGGGAAAGACTGAGCAGTTCTTC. Amino acid sequence: CASSPRREGKTEQFF. The chain recombines TRBV27 with TRBJ2-1; the match to TRBD2 covers 9 bases. Germline V gene data show CDR1 as MNHEY and CDR2 as SMNVEV (reference sequence). The CDR3 covers 15 residues. The J segment lost 9 bases and the V segment lost 5 bases, leaving 11 bases of the junction unmatched.

The CDR3 DNA reads TGTGCCAGCAGCTTGGGGGCTAGCGGGCACCAAGAGACCCAGTACTTC. Protein: CASSLGASGHQETQYF. The rearrangement uses TRBV5-8 and TRBJ2-5; 8 nucleotides line up with TRBD2. Germline assignment: CDR1 SGHTS and CDR2 YDEGEE. The CDR3 extends over 16 amino acids. J lost 0 bases, V lost 0 bases, and 4 bases had no gene match.

This clone was found once. At one end, the junction sequence differs from germline, possibly due to a read error. The J gene is TRBJ2-5, the V gene TRBV7-7; possibly TRBD2 for D (7 bases). CDR3 length: 13 residues. Per the germline V gene, CDR1 is SSHAT and CDR2 is FNYEAQ (reference sequence). The chain's CDR3 is CASSSSTGGRYDF. The CDR3 region has the DNA TGTGCCAGCAGCTCCTCTACCGGGGGGCGATACGACTTC.

This chain joins TRBV6-5 and TRBJ2-2, with unresolved D. Germline CDR1 MNHEY, CDR2 SVGAGI. The CDR3 extends over 13 amino acids. V was clipped by 6 bases and J by 1 base, with 6 bases between them. The CDR3 sequence: CASSWGNTGELFF. In DNA form, the CDR3 reads TGTGCCAGCAGCTGGGGGAACACCGGGGAGCTGTTTTTT.

The DNA of the CDR3 is TGTGCCAGCAGCTTACTCGGGACAGGGGGCGCGAGCACCGGGGAGCTGTTTTTT. Amino acid sequence: CASSLLGTGGASTGELFF. The chain recombines TRBV7-8 with TRBJ2-2; the match to TRBD1 covers 12 bases. This CDR3 contains 18 residues. Germline V gene data show CDR1 as SGHVS and CDR2 as FQNEAQ. V dropped 2 bases and J dropped 4; count of bases not matched to a gene: 8.